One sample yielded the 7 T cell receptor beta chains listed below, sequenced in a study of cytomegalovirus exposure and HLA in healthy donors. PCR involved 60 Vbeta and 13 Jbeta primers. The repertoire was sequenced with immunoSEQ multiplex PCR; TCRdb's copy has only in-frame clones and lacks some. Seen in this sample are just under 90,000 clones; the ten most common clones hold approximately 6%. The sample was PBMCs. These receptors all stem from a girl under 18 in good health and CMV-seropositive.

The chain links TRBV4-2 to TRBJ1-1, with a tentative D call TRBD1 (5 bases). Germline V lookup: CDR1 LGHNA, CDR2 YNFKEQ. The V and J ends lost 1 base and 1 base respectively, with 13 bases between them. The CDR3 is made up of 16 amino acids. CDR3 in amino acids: CASSQAPGQGNTEAFF. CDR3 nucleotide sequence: TGTGCCAGCAGCCAAGCCCCCGGGCAGGGGAACACTGAAGCTTTCTTT.

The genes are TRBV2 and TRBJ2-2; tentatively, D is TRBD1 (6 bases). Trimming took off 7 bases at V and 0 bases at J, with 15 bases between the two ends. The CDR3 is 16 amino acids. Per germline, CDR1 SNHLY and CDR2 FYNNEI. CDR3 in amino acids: CASKGTGSPNTGELFF. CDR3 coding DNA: TGTGCCAGCAAGGGCACAGGGTCCCCGAACACCGGGGAGCTGTTTTTT.

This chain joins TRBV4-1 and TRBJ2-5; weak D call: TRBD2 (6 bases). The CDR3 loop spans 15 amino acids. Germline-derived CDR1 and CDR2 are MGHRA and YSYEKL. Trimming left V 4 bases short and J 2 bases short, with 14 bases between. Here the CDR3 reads CASSRVSGRQETQYF. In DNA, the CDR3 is TGCGCCAGCAGCCGTGTTAGCGGACGTCAAGAGACCCAGTACTTC.

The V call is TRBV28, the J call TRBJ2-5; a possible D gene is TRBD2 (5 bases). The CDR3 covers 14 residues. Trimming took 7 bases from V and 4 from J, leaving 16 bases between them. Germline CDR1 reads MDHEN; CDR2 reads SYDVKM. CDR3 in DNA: TGTGCCAGCAACCAACCCCTAGCTCGAGAGACCCAGTACTTC. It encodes CASNQPLARETQYF.

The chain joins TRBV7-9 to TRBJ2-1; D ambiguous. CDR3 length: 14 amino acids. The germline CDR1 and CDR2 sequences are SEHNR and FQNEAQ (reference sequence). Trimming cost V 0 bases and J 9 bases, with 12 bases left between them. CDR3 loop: CASSLAPTVSEQFF. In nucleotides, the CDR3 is TGTGCCAGCAGCTTAGCCCCCACAGTGAGTGAGCAGTTCTTC.

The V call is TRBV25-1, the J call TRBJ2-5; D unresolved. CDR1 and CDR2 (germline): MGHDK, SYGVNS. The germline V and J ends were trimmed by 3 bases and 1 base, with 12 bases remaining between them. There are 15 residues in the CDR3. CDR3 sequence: CASSEIRPGQETQYF. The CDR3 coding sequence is TGTGCCAGCAGTGAGATCAGACCGGGCCAAGAGACCCAGTACTTC.

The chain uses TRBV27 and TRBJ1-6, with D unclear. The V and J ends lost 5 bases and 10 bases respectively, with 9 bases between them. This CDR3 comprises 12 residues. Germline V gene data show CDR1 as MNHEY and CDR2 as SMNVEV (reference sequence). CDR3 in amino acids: CASSPRASPLHF. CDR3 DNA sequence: TGTGCCAGCAGTCCAAGAGCCTCACCCCTCCACTTT.